Included here is one T cell receptor (beta chain) sequence, with context. Other DNA sequences in the same sample also yield this CDR3. The data stem from a study of blood T cell repertoires in COVID-19. Study in general: Some COVID-19 samples were acute and others convalescent; all came from the United States, Italy and Spain. Sample material is recorded as cDNA or gDNA derived from T cells, B-cell-depleted T cells, or PBMCs.

This table comes from immunoSEQ multiplex PCR, and its TCRdb copy is limited to in-frame clones, with some not included. Altogether about 170,000 clones are present, around 85% being singletons, with the ten largest covering under 4%. V lost 6 bases and J 5 bases, leaving 13 bases between the germline ends. Germline lookup yields CDR1 ENHRY and CDR2 SYGVKD. CDR3 length equals 13 residues. The receptor was derived from a human donor with acute or convalescent COVID-19. The donor label of this sample is uncertain. The rearrangement links TRBV10-3 to TRBJ1-1, with D possibly matching TRBD1 (6 bases). Input material: peripheral blood. The CDR3 nucleotides read TGTGCCATCAGCGAACAGGGTCGAACTGAAGCTTTCTTT. Its protein product is CAISEQGRTEAFF.